This TCR beta chain is from a study of T-cell reconstitution after alpha-beta-depleted transplantation in children (dated by TCRdb to 2016 to 2017). In the study overall: Using TCR repertoire profiling, the study quantitatively followed how T-cell immune reconstitution unfolded in children after TCRalphabeta/CD19-depleted allogeneic hematopoietic cell transplantation.

What the study reported, not specific to this receptor: Hyperexpanded clone frequencies declined over subsequent months; after one year, T-cell counts and TCRbeta diversity were mostly attributed to newly produced T cells. In some patients, high TCRbeta diversity at day 60 was attributed to recipient T cells and intrathymic progenitors that had survived conditioning. Apparently early alphabetaT-cell count recovery about two months after transplant reportedly relied on only several hundred rapidly expanded clones derived from non-depleted graft cells.

With regard to this clonotype: This clone's antigen is unknown. One base away there is no much larger clone; base qualities are not given.

To prepare the library, PCR was applied. Sequencer: Illumina HiSeq 2500. TCR libraries were prepared with molecular barcoding, using unique molecular identifiers to normalize TCRbeta repertoire quantification. TCRdb's own reprocessing of the public reads used fastp at Q25 and MiXCR and kept productive beta chains. A single entry per CDR3 protein holds the most common genes and DNA from its merged rows. This sample lists roughly 310,000 distinct CDR3 sequences; roughly 21% were detected once. Approximately 11% of the sample is held by the ten biggest clonotypes. The label giving this sample's treatment or condition can be read as: allogeneic hematopoietic cell transplantation with graft depleted of TCRalphabeta T cells and CD19 B cells. The children who served as transplant recipients had been given grafts of TCRalphabeta/CD19-depleted allogeneic hematopoietic cells. The CDR3 spans 15 residues, from the cysteine through the phenylalanine. Left in the record is the CDR3 DNA by itself, 45 bases read in frame from the first base. V was cut back by 0 bases and J by 7 bases, leaving a gap of 14 bases between them. The germline V gene sets CDR1 to SGDLS and CDR2 to YYNGEE.

The chain employs TRBV9 and TRBJ2-4; the D gene is perhaps TRBD1, on 6 matching bases. Here the sequenced sample was PBMCs, mostly from graft donor cells, taken 180 days after TCRalphabeta/CD19-depleted stem cell transplant. This sequence was found in a male patient under 18 who had a stem cell transplant for acute lymphoblastic leukemia, so the T cells may come from the graft donor. The DNA reads TGTGCCAGCAGCGTAGGTCGGGGTAGGGGGAACATTCAGTACTTC. This codes for CASSVGRGRGNIQYF.